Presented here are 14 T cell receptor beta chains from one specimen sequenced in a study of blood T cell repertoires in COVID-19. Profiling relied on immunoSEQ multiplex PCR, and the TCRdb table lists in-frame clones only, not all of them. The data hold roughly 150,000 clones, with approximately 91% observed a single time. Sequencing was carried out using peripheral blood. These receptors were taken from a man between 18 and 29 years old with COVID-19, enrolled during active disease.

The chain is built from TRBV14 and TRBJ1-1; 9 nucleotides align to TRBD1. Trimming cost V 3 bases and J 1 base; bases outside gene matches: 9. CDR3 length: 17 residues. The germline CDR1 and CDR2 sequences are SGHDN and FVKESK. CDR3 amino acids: CASSQIRDRDENTEAFF. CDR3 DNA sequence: TGTGCCAGCAGCCAGATCCGGGACAGGGACGAGAACACTGAAGCTTTCTTT.

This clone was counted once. The CDR3 reads CASSLAGTGWYEQYF. The CDR3 bases are TGTGCCAGCAGCTTGGCCGGGACAGGGTGGTACGAGCAGTACTTC. The chain carries TRBV5-4 and TRBJ2-7, with 9 bases that match TRBD1. With V trimmed by 0 bases and J by 4 bases, 5 bases remained unmatched. CDR1 and CDR2 from the germline V gene are SGHNT and YYREEE (reference sequence). The CDR3 extends over 15 amino acids.

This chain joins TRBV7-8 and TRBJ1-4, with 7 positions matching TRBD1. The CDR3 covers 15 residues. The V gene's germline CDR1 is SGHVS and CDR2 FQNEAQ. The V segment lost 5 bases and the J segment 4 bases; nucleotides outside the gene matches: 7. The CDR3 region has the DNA TGTGCCAGCAGCCCGGTTAGACAGGGTAATGAAAAACTGTTTTTT. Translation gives CASSPVRQGNEKLFF.

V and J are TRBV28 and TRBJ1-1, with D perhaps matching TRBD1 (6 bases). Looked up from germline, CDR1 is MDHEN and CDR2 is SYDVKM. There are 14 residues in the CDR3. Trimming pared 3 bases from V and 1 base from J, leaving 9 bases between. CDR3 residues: CASSFQGWNTEAFF. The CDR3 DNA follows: TGTGCCAGCAGTTTTCAGGGGTGGAACACTGAAGCTTTCTTT.

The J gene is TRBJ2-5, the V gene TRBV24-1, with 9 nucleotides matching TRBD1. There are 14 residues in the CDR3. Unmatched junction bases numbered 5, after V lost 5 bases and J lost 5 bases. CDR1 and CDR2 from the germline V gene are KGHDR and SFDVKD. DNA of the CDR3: TGTGCCACCAGTGCACAGGGGGCGGTTGAGACCCAGTACTTC. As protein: CATSAQGAVETQYF.

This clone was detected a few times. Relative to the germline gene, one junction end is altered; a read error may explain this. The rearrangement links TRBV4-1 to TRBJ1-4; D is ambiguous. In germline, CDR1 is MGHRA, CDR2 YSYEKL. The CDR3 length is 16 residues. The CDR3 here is CASSQSFGLVNEKLLF. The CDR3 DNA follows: TGCGCCAGCAGCCAGTCCTTCGGTCTGGTTAATGAAAAACTGCTTTTT.

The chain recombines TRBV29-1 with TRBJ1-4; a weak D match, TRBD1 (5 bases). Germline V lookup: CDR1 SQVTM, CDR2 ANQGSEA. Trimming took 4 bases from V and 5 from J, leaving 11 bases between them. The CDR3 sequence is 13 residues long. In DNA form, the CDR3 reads TGCAGCGTTGTAGCAGGGTACAATGAAAAACTGTTTTTT. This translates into CSVVAGYNEKLFF.

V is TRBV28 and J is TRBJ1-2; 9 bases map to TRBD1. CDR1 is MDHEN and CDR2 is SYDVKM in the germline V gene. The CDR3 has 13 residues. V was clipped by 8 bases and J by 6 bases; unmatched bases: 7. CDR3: CASRPQGADGYTF. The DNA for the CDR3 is TGTGCCAGCCGACCACAGGGGGCTGATGGCTACACCTTC.

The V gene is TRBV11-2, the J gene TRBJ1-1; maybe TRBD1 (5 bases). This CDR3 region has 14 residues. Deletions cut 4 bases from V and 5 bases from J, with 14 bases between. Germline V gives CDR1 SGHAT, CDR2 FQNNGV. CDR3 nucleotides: TGTGCCAGCAGCTCAAAATACGGGGGAACTGAAGCTTTCTTT. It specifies CASSSKYGGTEAFF.

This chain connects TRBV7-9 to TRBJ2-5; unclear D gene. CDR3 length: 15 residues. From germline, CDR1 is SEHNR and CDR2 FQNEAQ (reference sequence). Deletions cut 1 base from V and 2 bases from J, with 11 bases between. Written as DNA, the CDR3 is TGTGCCAGCAGCTTAGGGGCTGGCCTACAAGAGACCCAGTACTTC. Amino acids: CASSLGAGLQETQYF.

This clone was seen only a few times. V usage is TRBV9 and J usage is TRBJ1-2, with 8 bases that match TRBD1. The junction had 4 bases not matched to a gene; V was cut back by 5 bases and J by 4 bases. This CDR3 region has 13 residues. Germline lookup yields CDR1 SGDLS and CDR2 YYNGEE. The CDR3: CASRGQGGYGYTF. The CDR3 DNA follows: TGTGCCAGCAGAGGACAGGGCGGCTATGGCTACACCTTC.

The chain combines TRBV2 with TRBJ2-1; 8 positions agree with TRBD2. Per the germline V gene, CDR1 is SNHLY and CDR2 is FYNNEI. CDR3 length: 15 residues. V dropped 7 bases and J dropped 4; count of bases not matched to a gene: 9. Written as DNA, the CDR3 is TGTGCCAGCATTGTGAGTAGCGGGAAGTACAATGAGCAGTTCTTC. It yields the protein CASIVSSGKYNEQFF.

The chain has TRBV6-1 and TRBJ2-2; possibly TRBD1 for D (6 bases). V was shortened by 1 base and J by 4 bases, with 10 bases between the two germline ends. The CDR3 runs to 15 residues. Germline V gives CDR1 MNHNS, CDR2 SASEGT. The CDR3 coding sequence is TGTGCCAGCAGTGAAGGGGGGCAGGTCACCGGGGAGCTGTTTTTT. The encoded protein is CASSEGGQVTGELFF.

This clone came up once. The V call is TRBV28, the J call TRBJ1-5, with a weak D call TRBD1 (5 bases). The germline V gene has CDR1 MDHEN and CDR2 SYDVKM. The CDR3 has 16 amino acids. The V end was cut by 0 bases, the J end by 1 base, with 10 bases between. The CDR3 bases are TGTGCCAGCAGTTTATGGCAGGGAGGGAGCAATCAGCCCCAGCATTTT. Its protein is CASSLWQGGSNQPQHF.